The 7 T cell receptor beta chains below all came from one sample that was sequenced in a study of blood T cells in healthy people across ages. The authors ran a second PCR of roughly 7 to 11 cycles using a sample-barcoded 5' primer and a J-beta primer mix. TCRdb independently ran MiXCR on the 5' RACE reads; one entry per CDR3 protein. This sample has more than 800,000 distinct CDR3 sequences, with around 30% found just once. The specimen sequenced was blood. These receptors were taken from a woman of 80 years or more in good health.

This rearrangement joins TRBV6-2 or TRBV6-3 to TRBJ2-2, with no clear D. The germline V and J ends were trimmed by 2 bases and 1 base, with 8 bases remaining between them. The germline CDR1 and CDR2 sequences are MNHEY and SVGEGT. This CDR3 region has 15 residues. The CDR3 is CASSYMGMNTGELFF. In nucleotides, the CDR3 is TGTGCCAGCAGTTACATGGGGATGAACACCGGGGAGCTGTTTTTT.

The chain combines TRBV27 with TRBJ1-1; the D is unclear. The germline gives CDR1 MNHEY, CDR2 SMNVEV (reference sequence). Trimming removed 4 bases from V and 6 bases from J, with 12 bases in between. This CDR3 spans 13 amino acids. DNA for the CDR3: TGTGCCAGCAGTTGGGTTGGTGCCGCTGAAGCTTTCTTT. This gives the protein CASSWVGAAEAFF.

The rearrangement joins TRBV15 to TRBJ2-5; D ambiguous. V gave up 3 bases and J gave up 2 bases, with 13 bases separating them. The CDR3 sequence is 15 residues long. Germline CDR1 and CDR2: LNHNV and YYDKDF (reference sequence). The CDR3 here is CATSRLVFRQETQYF. DNA for the CDR3: TGTGCCACCAGCAGGTTGGTCTTCAGGCAAGAGACCCAGTACTTC. Supplemented by reference TRBV15 and TRBJ2-5, the full variable domain reads DAMVIQNPRYQVTQFGKPVTLSCSQTLNHNVMYWYQQKSSQAPKLLFHYYDKDFNNEADTPDNFQSRRPNTSFCFLDIRSPGLGDTAMYLCATSRLVFRQETQYFGPGTRLLVL.

This clonotype was seen a handful of times. A much larger clone lies a single base off, so this may be a read error. The CDR3 nucleotides read TGTGCCAGCAGCCCTGGTAGTGGACAGGGTAGGCAGTACTTC. Protein product: CASSPGSGQGRQYF. This sequence joins TRBV11-2 and TRBJ2-7; TRBD1 matches 8 bases. CDR1 and CDR2 (germline): SGHAT, FQNNGV. The V segment lost 5 bases and the J segment 9 bases; nucleotides outside the gene matches: 12. CDR3 length: 14 amino acids.

The table lists this clonotype with many counts. The chain carries TRBV20-1 and TRBJ2-1; the D is unclear. Germline V gene data show CDR1 as DFQATT and CDR2 as SNEGSKA (reference sequence). This CDR3 contains 9 residues. The V and J ends lost 3 bases and 10 bases respectively, with 4 bases between them. The CDR3 protein is CSASGEQFF. The DNA for the CDR3 is TGCAGTGCTAGTGGGGAGCAGTTCTTC.

In this sample, this clonotype turned up many times. V gene TRBV7-2 combines with J gene TRBJ2-3; D might be TRBD2 (6 bases). Trimming stripped 0 bases from V and 1 base from J, with 11 bases between. Germline CDR1 reads SGHTA; CDR2 reads FQGNSA. CDR3 length: 16 amino acids. The CDR3 nucleotides read TGTGCCAGCAGCTTAGCAGGGCAGCGGGGCACAGATACGCAGTATTTT. Translated, it gives CASSLAGQRGTDTQYF. Together with reference TRBV7-2 and TRBJ2-3, the CDR3 gives the full variable domain: GAGVSQSPSNKVTEKGKDVELRCDPISGHTALYWYRQSLGQGLEFLIYFQGNSAPDKSGLPSDRFSAERTGGSVSTLTIQRTQQEDSAVYLCASSLAGQRGTDTQYFGPGTRLTVL.

This clonotype was observed at least ten times. The V call is TRBV18, the J call TRBJ1-2; D unresolved. Deletions cut 8 bases from V and 1 base from J, with 8 bases between. The CDR3 covers 12 residues. From germline, CDR1 is KGHSH and CDR2 LQKENI. In nucleotides, the CDR3 is TGTGCCAGCAGTGACAATAACTATGGCTACACCTTC. Its protein product is CASSDNNYGYTF.